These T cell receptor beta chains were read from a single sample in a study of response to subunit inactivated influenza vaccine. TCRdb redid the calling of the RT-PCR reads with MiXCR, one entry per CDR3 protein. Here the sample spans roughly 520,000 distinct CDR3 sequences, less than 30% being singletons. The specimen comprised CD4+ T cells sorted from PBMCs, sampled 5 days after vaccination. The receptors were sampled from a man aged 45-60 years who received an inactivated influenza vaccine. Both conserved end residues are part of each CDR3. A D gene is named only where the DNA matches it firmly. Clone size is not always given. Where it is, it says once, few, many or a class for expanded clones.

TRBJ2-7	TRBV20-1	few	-	TGCAGTGCATACCGGGACGGCTTCTACGAGCAGTACTTC	CSAYRDGFYEQYF
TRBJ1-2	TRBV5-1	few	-	TGCGCCAGCAGCTTGGTGGCGGGGGCTGGGGAAGGCTACACCTTC	CASSLVAGAGEGYTF
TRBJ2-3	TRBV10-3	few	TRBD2	TGTGCCATCAGTGATACTAGCGGGGGGACACGGACAGATACGCAGTATTTT	CAISDTSGGTRTDTQYF
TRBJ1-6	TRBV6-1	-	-	TGTGCCAGCAGTGAAATGGACTCTGGTAATTCACCCCTCCACTTT	CASSEMDSGNSPLHF
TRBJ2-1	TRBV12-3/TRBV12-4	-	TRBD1	TGTGCCAGCAGTTCTAGAGACGACAGGGGAAGGTACTACAATGAGCAGTTCTTC	CASSSRDDRGRYYNEQFF
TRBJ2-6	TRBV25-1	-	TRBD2	TGTGCCAGCAGTACTCTCTTGACTAGCGGGGGAACCTCTGGGGCCAACGTCCTGACTTTC	CASSTLLTSGGTSGANVLTF
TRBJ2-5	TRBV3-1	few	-	TGTGCCAGCAGCCAAACGGACTCGCGGGAGACCCAGTACTTC	CASSQTDSRETQYF
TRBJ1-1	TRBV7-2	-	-	TGTGCCAGCAGCTTAAACACAGTGCGCACTGAAGCTTTCTTT	CASSLNTVRTEAFF
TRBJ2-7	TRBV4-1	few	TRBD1	TGCGCCAGCACCGCTCTTGGACAGGGGGCGCAGGAGCAGTACTTC	CASTALGQGAQEQYF
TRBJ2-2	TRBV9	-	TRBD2	TGTGCCAGCAGCAAGGGACTAGCGGGGGCCGTGAACACCGGGGAGCTGTTTTTT	CASSKGLAGAVNTGELFF
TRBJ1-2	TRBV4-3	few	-	TGCGCCAGCAGCCAAGATGACAGCCACTATGGCTACACCTTC	CASSQDDSHYGYTF
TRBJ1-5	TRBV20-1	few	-	TGCAGTGCTGAAGACTCGCAGGGACAGCCCCAGCATTTT	CSAEDSQGQPQHF
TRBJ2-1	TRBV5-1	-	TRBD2	TGCGCCAGCAGCGTGGATGCACTAGCGGGGAATGAGCAGTTCTTC	CASSVDALAGNEQFF
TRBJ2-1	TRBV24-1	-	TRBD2	TGTGCCACACGGGGGCTAGCGGGCAATGAGCAGTTCTTC	CATRGLAGNEQFF
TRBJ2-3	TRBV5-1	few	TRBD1	TGCGCCAGCAGCTTGGGTTTAGGGGGCAGGCTGGATACGCAGTATTTT	CASSLGLGGRLDTQYF
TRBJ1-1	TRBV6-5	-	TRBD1	TGTGCCAGCAGTTACAACAGGGGGGGGACTGAAGCTTTCTTT	CASSYNRGGTEAFF
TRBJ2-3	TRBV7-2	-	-	TGTGCCAGCAGCTTAGTGGGCCTAGCGATCGCAGATACGCAGTATTTT	CASSLVGLAIADTQYF
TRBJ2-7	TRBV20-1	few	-	TGCAGCCCCGGGACCCTTTCCTACGAGCAGTACTTC	CSPGTLSYEQYF
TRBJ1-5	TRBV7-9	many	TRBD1	TGTGCCAGCAGCCAGGGGACAGGGAATCAGCCCCAGCATTTT	CASSQGTGNQPQHF
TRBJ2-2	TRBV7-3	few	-	TGTGCCAGCAGTTATGGCGCCGGGGAGCTGTTTTTT	CASSYGAGELFF
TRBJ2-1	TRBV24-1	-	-	TGTGCCACCTGTTATCTCCTGGGAACAGCGTCCGTCTCCTACAATGAGCAGTTCTTC	CATCYLLGTASVSYNEQFF
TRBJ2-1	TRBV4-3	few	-	TGCGCCAGCAGCCAAGATTCGGGGGCTGCCTACAATGAGCAGTTCTTC	CASSQDSGAAYNEQFF
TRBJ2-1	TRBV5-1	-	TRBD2	TGCGCCAGCAGCCCCGAATGGCTAGCGGGCAGCAATGAGCAGTTCTTC	CASSPEWLAGSNEQFF
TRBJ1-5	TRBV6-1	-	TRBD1	TGTGCCAGCAGTCCGGACAGGGTTCAGCCCCAGCATTTT	CASSPDRVQPQHF
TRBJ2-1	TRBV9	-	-	TGTGCCAGCAGCGTAGGGGGCGGCAACCGGTACAATGAGCAGTTCTTC	CASSVGGGNRYNEQFF
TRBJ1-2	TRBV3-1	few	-	TGTGCCAGCAGCCAAGATAGTCGGGGTCTCTATGGCTACACCTTC	CASSQDSRGLYGYTF
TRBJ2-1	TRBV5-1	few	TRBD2	TGCGCCAGCAGCTTGTGGGGCAGCGGGAGAGATGCTGAGCAGTTCTTC	CASSLWGSGRDAEQFF
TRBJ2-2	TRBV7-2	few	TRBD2	TGTGCCAGCAGCTTTGCTAGCGGGAGTAACGGGGAGCTGTTTTTT	CASSFASGSNGELFF
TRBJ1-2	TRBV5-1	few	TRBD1	TGCGCCAGCAGCCTGAGAGGGGGCGGTCCCGATGGCTACACCTTC	CASSLRGGGPDGYTF
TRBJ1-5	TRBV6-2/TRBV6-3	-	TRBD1	TGTGCCAGCAGTTCCCTCACCCGGACAGGATTTGGCAATCAGCCCCAGCATTTT	CASSSLTRTGFGNQPQHF
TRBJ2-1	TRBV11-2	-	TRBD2	TGTGCCAGCAGCTTAGTACCGGGAGGCTCCAATGAGCAGTTCTTC	CASSLVPGGSNEQFF
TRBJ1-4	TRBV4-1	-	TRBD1	TGCGCCAGCAGCCCCCGGGACAGGGGAGGGGAAAAACTGTTTTTT	CASSPRDRGGEKLFF
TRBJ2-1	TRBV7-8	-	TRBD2	TGTGCCAGCAGTTCGACTAGCGGGCCTTACAATGAGCAGTTCTTC	CASSSTSGPYNEQFF
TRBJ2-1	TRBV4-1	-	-	TGCGCCAGCAGCCAAGGGCTCCGGTCCTACAATGAGCAGTTCTTC	CASSQGLRSYNEQFF
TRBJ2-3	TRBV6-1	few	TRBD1	TGTGCCAGCAGTGCCGGGACAGGGTACACAGATACGCAGTATTTT	CASSAGTGYTDTQYF
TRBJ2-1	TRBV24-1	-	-	TGTGCCACCAGTGATCGTACCTCCGGGGGTTACGCTAACAATGAGCAGTTCTTC	CATSDRTSGGYANNEQFF
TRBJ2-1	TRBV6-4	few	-	TGTGCCAGCAGTTGGACAGTTTACAATGAGCAGTTCTTC	CASSWTVYNEQFF
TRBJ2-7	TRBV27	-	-	TGTGCCAGCAGTACCGGAAGGGCGGGGGAGCAGTACTTC	CASSTGRAGEQYF
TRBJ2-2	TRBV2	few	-	TGTGCCAGCAGTGAGAGGGGTGATGGCACCGGGGAGCTGTTTTTT	CASSERGDGTGELFF
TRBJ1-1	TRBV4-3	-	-	TGCGCCAGCAGCCAAGGAGGGATCACTGAAGCTTTCTTT	CASSQGGITEAFF
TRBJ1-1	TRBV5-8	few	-	TGTGCCAGCAGCTTGGCGCAGGGTCCTGCTGAAGCTTTCTTT	CASSLAQGPAEAFF
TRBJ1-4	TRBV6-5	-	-	TGTGCCAGCAGTTATGTGGTCAGGGGTGCTAATGAAAAACTGTTTTTT	CASSYVVRGANEKLFF
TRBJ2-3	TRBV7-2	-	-	TGTGCCAGCAGCTCCTCGTTTGATACGCAGTATTTT	CASSSSFDTQYF
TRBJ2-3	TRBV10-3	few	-	TGTGCCACCAGACAGGCGAGCACAGATACGCAGTATTTT	CATRQASTDTQYF
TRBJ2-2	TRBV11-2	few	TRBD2	TGTGCCAGCAGCTTAAGGCGTCCGGGACTACGACACGCCGGGGAGCTGTTTTTT	CASSLRRPGLRHAGELFF
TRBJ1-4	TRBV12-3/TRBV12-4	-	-	TGTGCCAGCATTAACGGGGGCACCCCTCGCGAAAAACTGTTTTTT	CASINGGTPREKLFF
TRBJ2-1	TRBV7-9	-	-	TGTGCCAGCAGCGCCTACAGGGTAGACAATGAGCAGTTCTTC	CASSAYRVDNEQFF
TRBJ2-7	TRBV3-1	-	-	TGTGCCAGCAGCCAAGGTCGGGGCTTTACCCGCCGGGGGCAGTACTTC	CASSQGRGFTRRGQYF
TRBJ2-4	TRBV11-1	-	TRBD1	TGTGCCAGCAGCTTCAGGACAGGCCTAGCCAAAAACATTCAGTACTTC	CASSFRTGLAKNIQYF
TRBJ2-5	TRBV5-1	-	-	TGCGCCAGCAGCTCGCAGGCGTACCAAGAGACCCAGTACTTC	CASSSQAYQETQYF
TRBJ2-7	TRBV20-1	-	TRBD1	TGCAGTGCTAGAGTGTCCAGGACAGGGGGCGAGCAGTACTTC	CSARVSRTGGEQYF
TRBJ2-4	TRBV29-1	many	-	TGCAGCTACACGGGCGCGGCGAAAAACATTCAGTACTTC	CSYTGAAKNIQYF